These 9 T cell receptor beta chains originate from one sample sequenced in a study of blood T cells in healthy people across ages (dated by TCRdb to 2015 to 2017). Library preparation used 5' RACE. The run used an Illumina HiSeq 2500. A second PCR of about 7 to 12 cycles was run with a J-beta primer mix and a sample-barcoded 5' primer. TCRdb trimmed the raw reads at Q25, called clones with MiXCR and kept productive beta chains. Entries are consolidated by CDR3 protein sequence, retaining the most common genes and DNA. The sample table contains about 1.7 million distinct CDR3 sequences; only one count was recorded for about 30% of them. The ten largest account for 7.7% of the sample. Sequencing was performed on blood. The receptors come from a woman in her twenties or thirties in good health.

The chain joins TRBV7-9 to TRBJ2-6; 8 positions agree with TRBD1. The CDR3 has 19 amino acids. CDR1 SEHNR and CDR2 FQNEAQ come from the germline V gene (reference sequence). The ends lost 0 bases at V and 0 bases at J; junction bases unmatched: 7. This CDR3 reads CASSLAGTGDFSGANVLTF. CDR3 nucleotides: TGTGCCAGCAGCTTAGCCGGGACAGGAGACTTCTCTGGGGCCAACGTCCTGACTTTC.

The chain has TRBV20-1 and TRBJ2-1; tentatively, D is TRBD1 or TRBD2 (7 bases each). The CDR3 runs to 18 residues. CDR1 and CDR2 (germline): DFQATT, SNEGSKA (reference sequence). The V end was cut by 1 base, the J end by 1 base, with 20 bases between. CDR3 amino acids: CSARVVLAAGGSYNEQFF. CDR3 sequence (DNA): TGCAGTGCTAGAGTTGTTCTAGCGGCAGGGGGGTCCTACAATGAGCAGTTCTTC.

This clonotype was counted a few times. The chain uses TRBV12-3 or TRBV12-4 and TRBJ2-3; D uncertain. The V end was cut by 8 bases, the J end by 4 bases, with 10 bases between. CDR3 length: 12 residues. The CDR3: CASLSLADTQYF. The CDR3 DNA is TGTGCCAGCTTAAGTTTAGCAGATACGCAGTATTTT.

This clonotype showed up just a few times. Here the CDR3 reads CSARARVGGELFF. CDR3 in DNA: TGCAGTGCTAGAGCTAGGGTGGGCGGGGAGCTGTTTTTT. The chain couples TRBV20-1 to TRBJ2-2; D not resolved. The V end was cut by 1 base, the J end by 7 bases, with 10 bases between. The length of the CDR3 is 13 residues. Germline CDR1 reads DFQATT; CDR2 reads SNEGSKA (reference sequence).

The J gene is TRBJ2-7, the V gene TRBV6-2 or TRBV6-3; D is undetermined. Germline V gene data show CDR1 as MNHEY and CDR2 as SVGEGT. The V gene lost 0 bases and the J gene lost 7 bases, with 4 bases spanning the gap. The CDR3 spans 11 residues. CDR3 DNA sequence: TGTGCCAGCAGTTACTCTCTGGAGCAGTACTTC. Protein sequence: CASSYSLEQYF.

The V and J genes are TRBV20-1 and TRBJ2-1, with a tentative D call TRBD2 (6 bases). The DNA end is more similar to TRBJ2-7, so the J call may be wrong. Germline V gives CDR1 DFQATT, CDR2 SNEGSKA (reference sequence). The CDR3 consists of 15 residues. CDR3 protein: CSARYETSSYNEQYF. CDR3 DNA sequence: TGCAGTGCTAGATACGAGACTAGTAGCTACAATGAGCAGTACTTC.

This chain links TRBV20-1 with TRBJ2-5, with 11 bases identical to TRBD2. Germline loops: CDR1 DFQATT, CDR2 SNEGSKA (reference sequence). The J segment lost 5 bases and the V segment lost 5 bases, leaving 4 bases of the junction unmatched. CDR3 length: 13 amino acids. This CDR3 is CSAGIAGGETQYF. The CDR3 coding sequence is TGCAGTGCTGGAATAGCGGGGGGGGAGACCCAGTACTTC.

The chain has TRBV15 and TRBJ2-5; 7 nucleotides align to TRBD2. After removal of 0 bases from V and 11 bases from J, the junction contained 9 bases not matched to a gene. There are 14 residues in the CDR3. Germline V gene data show CDR1 as LNHNV and CDR2 as YYDKDF (reference sequence). CDR3 residues: CATSRDSGGWEQYF. The CDR3 DNA reads as TGTGCCACCAGCAGAGACTCCGGGGGGTGGGAGCAGTACTTC.

This chain connects TRBV27 to TRBJ2-7, with no clear D. The CDR3 is 16 amino acids. The V gene lost 6 bases and the J gene lost 7 bases, with 25 bases spanning the gap. Germline CDR1 reads MNHEY; CDR2 reads SMNVEV (reference sequence). CDR3 sequence reads: CASSPESSPTRGEQYF. CDR3 coding DNA: TGTGCCAGCAGCCCCGAATCGAGTCCCACTCGCGGTGAGCAGTACTTC.